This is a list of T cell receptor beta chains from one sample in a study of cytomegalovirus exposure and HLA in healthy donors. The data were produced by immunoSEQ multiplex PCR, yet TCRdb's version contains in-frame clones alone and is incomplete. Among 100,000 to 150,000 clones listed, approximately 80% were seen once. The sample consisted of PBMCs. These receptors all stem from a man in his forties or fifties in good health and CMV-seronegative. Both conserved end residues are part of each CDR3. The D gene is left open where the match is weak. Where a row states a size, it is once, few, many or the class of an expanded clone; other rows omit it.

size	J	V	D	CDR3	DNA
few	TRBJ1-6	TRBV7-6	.	CASSPEGGSVYSPLHF	TGTGCCAGCTCCCCGGAGGGTGGTTCGGTCTATTCACCCCTCCACTTT
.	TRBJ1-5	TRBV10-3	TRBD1	CATAGQYNQPQHF	TGTGCCACGGCGGGACAGTACAATCAGCCCCAGCATTTT
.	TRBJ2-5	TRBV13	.	CASSSGSSDRETQYF	TGTGCCAGCAGCTCCGGGTCTTCGGATAGGGAGACCCAGTACTTC
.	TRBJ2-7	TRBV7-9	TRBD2	CASSLWDGGAGYEQYF	TGTGCCAGCAGCTTATGGGACGGGGGGGCAGGGTACGAGCAGTACTTC
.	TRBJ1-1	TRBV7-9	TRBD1	CASSGGKDREAEAFF	TGTGCCAGCAGCGGAGGTAAAGACAGGGAGGCTGAAGCTTTCTTT
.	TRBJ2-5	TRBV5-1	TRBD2	CASSTSGGRPETQYF	TGCGCCAGTTCGACTAGCGGGGGGCGGCCAGAGACCCAGTACTTC
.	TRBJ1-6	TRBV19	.	CASSIAGSSYNSPLHF	TGTGCCAGTAGTATAGCGGGGAGCTCCTATAATTCACCCCTCCACTTT
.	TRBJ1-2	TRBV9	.	CASSVVRWELAYTF	TGTGCCAGCAGCGTAGTACGGTGGGAACTAGCCTACACCTTC
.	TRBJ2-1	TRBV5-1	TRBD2	CASSLVGGGTYNEQFF	TGCGCCAGCAGCTTGGTGGGCGGGGGAACCTACAATGAGCAGTTCTTC
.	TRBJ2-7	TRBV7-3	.	CASSRGLENYEQYF	TGTGCCAGCAGTCGGGGGTTGGAAAACTACGAGCAGTACTTC
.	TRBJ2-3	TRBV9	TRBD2	CASSVVSSGGTDTQYF	TGTGCCAGCAGCGTAGTTTCTAGCGGGGGCACAGATACGCAGTATTTT
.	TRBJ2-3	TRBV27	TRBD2	CASSFAGGIDTQYF	TGTGCCAGCAGTTTTGCGGGGGGAATAGATACGCAGTATTTT
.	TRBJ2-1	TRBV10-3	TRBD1	CAIMSQQGFYEQFF	TGTGCCATCATGTCCCAACAGGGGTTTTATGAGCAGTTCTTC
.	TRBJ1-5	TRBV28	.	CASTPDRSNQPQHF	TGTGCCAGCACCCCCGACAGGAGCAATCAGCCCCAGCATTTT
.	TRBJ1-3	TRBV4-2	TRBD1	CASSQVSGTAISGNTIYF	TGTGCCAGCAGCCAAGTCTCCGGGACAGCGATTTCGGGAAACACCATATATTTT
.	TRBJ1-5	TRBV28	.	CASSYQLREANQPQHF	TGTGCCAGCAGTTACCAATTGCGGGAGGCCAATCAGCCCCAGCATTTT
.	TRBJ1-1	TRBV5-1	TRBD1	CASSHRGMNTEAFF	TGCGCCAGCAGCCACAGGGGCATGAACACTGAAGCTTTCTTT
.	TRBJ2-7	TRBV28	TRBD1	CASRGTESNSYEQYF	TGTGCCAGCAGAGGGACAGAAAGCAACTCCTACGAGCAGTACTTC
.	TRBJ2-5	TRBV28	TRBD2	CASSLQQAGQHQYF	TGTGCCAGCAGTTTACAGCAAGCGGGGCAACACCAGTACTTC
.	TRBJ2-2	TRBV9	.	CASSPHYTGELFF	TGTGCCAGCAGCCCTCACTACACCGGGGAGCTGTTTTTT
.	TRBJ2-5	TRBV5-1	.	CASSLDIVRDQETQYF	TGCGCCAGCAGCTTGGACATCGTACGGGACCAAGAGACCCAGTACTTC
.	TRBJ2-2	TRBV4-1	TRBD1	CASRDRGNLAGELFF	TGCGCCAGCAGGGACAGGGGGAATTTGGCCGGGGAGCTGTTTTTT
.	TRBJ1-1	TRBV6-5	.	CASRSGTLNTEAFF	TGTGCCAGCAGGTCCGGGACACTGAACACTGAAGCTTTCTTT
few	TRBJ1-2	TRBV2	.	CASIPQSSRGNGYTF	TGTGCCAGCATCCCCCAATCATCACGGGGAAATGGCTACACCTTC
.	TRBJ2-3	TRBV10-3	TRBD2	CAISESSGGATDTQYF	TGTGCCATCAGTGAGTCGAGCGGGGGGGCGACAGATACGCAGTATTTT
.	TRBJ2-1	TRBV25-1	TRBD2	CASSTHSGIYNEQFF	TGTGCCAGCAGTACACATAGCGGGATCTACAATGAGCAGTTCTTC
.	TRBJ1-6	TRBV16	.	CASSTDGGHSPLHF	TGTGCCAGCAGCACCGACGGCGGGCACTCACCCCTCCACTTT
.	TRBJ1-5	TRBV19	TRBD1	CASDFVGTGGFSGNQPQHF	TGTGCCAGCGATTTTGTGGGGACAGGGGGATTTTCGGGCAATCAGCCCCAGCATTTT
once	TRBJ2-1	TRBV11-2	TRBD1	CASSVDRVFEQFF	TGTGCCAGCAGCGTCGACAGGGTCTTTGAGCAGTTCTTC
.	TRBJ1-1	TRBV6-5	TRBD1	CATGGQGNTEAFF	TGTGCCACCGGAGGACAGGGAAACACTGAAGCTTTCTTT
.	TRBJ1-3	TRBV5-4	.	CATGDYRNTIYF	TGTGCCACAGGAGACTACCGAAACACCATATATTTT
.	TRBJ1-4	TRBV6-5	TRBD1	CASSYSYRGRGEKLFF	TGTGCCAGCAGTTACTCCTACAGGGGACGAGGTGAAAAACTGTTTTTT
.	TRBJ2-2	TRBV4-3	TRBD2	CASSQVRLAAGELFF	TGCGCCAGCAGCCAAGTACGACTAGCGGCCGGGGAGCTGTTTTTT
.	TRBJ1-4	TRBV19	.	CASRPGTRSNEKLFF	TGTGCCAGTAGACCCGGGACACGGAGTAATGAAAAACTGTTTTTT
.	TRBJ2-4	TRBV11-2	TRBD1	CASSLVTGLAKNIQYF	TGTGCCAGCAGCTTAGTGACAGGGCTAGCCAAAAACATTCAGTACTTC
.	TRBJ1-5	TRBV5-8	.	CASSLDGGGTYQPQHF	TGTGCCAGCAGCTTGGATGGGGGCGGCACTTATCAGCCCCAGCATTTT
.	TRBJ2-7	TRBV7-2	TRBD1	CASSFGQAFVEQYF	TGTGCCAGCAGCTTTGGACAGGCCTTTGTGGAGCAGTACTTC
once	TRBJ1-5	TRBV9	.	CASSVGQNQPQHF	TGTGCCAGCAGCGTAGGGCAGAATCAGCCCCAGCATTTT
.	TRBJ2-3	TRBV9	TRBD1	CASSPQPRDRVVRTDTQYF	TGTGCCAGCAGCCCCCAGCCCCGGGACAGGGTTGTGCGCACAGATACGCAGTATTTT
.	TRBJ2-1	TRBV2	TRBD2	CASSAGTSGGNEQFF	TGTGCCAGCAGTGCCGGGACTAGCGGGGGGAATGAGCAGTTCTTC